Below, one T cell receptor (beta chain) is given with its context. Here immunoSEQ multiplex PCR was the method, and the copy in TCRdb shows in-frame clones only, minus some. The table shows roughly 16,000 clones, with about 85% occurring only once. The sample's time point: newly diagnosed, previously untreated cHL patient sample. Germline lookup yields CDR1 SGDLS and CDR2 YYNGEE. Deletions cut 0 bases from V and 0 bases from J, with 7 bases between. CDR3 length equals 15 residues. The data were obtained in a study of PD-1 blockade in classical Hodgkin lymphoma. The rearrangement links TRBV9 to TRBJ2-1; D gene uncertain. This receptor was taken from a human donor with classical Hodgkin lymphoma. The sequencing sample was made of peripheral blood mononuclear cells (PBMCs). The CDR3 loop is CASSVVGSSYNEQFF. The CDR3 region has the DNA TGTGCCAGCAGCGTAGTGGGCAGCTCCTACAATGAGCAGTTCTTC.